One and the same sample provided the 21 T cell receptor beta chains below, sequenced in a study of monozygotic twins with cystic fibrosis. The protocol was immunoSEQ multiplex PCR, while the TCRdb copy is restricted to in-frame clones and leaves out a portion. The sample consists of approximately 34,000 clones, 90% to 97% of them appearing once. Sample: blood. The receptor set was obtained from a girl aged 2-15 years with cystic fibrosis.

In regard to this clone: The junction does not match germline at one end; this may be a read error. The CDR3 coding sequence is TGTGCCAGCAGGGAAGCTTTCTTT. This translates into CASREAFF. The rearrangement uses TRBV6-1 and TRBJ1-1; no firm D call. This CDR3 region has 8 residues. The germline CDR1 and CDR2 sequences are MNHNS and SASEGT.

The rearrangement links TRBV7-2 to TRBJ2-7; no firm D call. The V gene lost 5 bases and the J gene lost 2 bases, with 10 bases spanning the gap. The germline V gene has CDR1 SGHTA and CDR2 FQGNSA. The length of the CDR3 is 13 residues. DNA of the CDR3: TGTGCCAGCAGCGTCGGGCCGACCTACGAGCAGTACTTC. Encoded protein: CASSVGPTYEQYF.

The V call is TRBV7-2, the J call TRBJ2-1; D perhaps matches TRBD2 (8 bases). With 5 bases removed from V and 6 bases from J, the gap between germline ends came to 26 bases. The germline V gene encodes CDR1 SGHTA and CDR2 FQGNSA. This CDR3 has 18 amino acids. The CDR3 bases are TGTGCCAGCAGCATTACACCGGGAGGGGGCAGATGGGGCAATGAGCAGTTCTTC. Its translation: CASSITPGGGRWGNEQFF. Full variable domain (remainder filled in from reference TRBV7-2 and TRBJ2-1): GAGVSQSPSNKVTEKGKDVELRCDPISGHTALYWYRQSLGQGLEFLIYFQGNSAPDKSGLPSDRFSAERTGGSVSTLTIQRTQQEDSAVYLCASSITPGGGRWGNEQFFGPGTRLTVL.

The V gene is TRBV9, the J gene TRBJ2-3; 9 bases align to TRBD2. The trim removed 0 bases at V and 5 bases at J, leaving 7 bases unmatched. The germline V gene has CDR1 SGDLS and CDR2 YYNGEE. This CDR3 comprises 16 residues. The chain's CDR3 is CASSVVSGSGGDTQYF. DNA for the CDR3: TGTGCCAGCAGCGTAGTTAGCGGGAGTGGAGGAGATACGCAGTATTTT.

The chain combines TRBV4-1 with TRBJ1-4; tentatively, D is TRBD1 (5 bases). The CDR3 totals 14 residues. Germline assignment: CDR1 MGHRA and CDR2 YSYEKL. V was cut by 1 base and J by 5 bases, with 8 bases left in between. CDR3 loop: CASSQGQGNEKLFF. In DNA form, the CDR3 reads TGCGCCAGCAGCCAAGGCCAGGGAAATGAAAAACTGTTTTTT.

V is TRBV6-6 and J is TRBJ1-4; no clear D. From germline, CDR1 is MNHNY and CDR2 SVGAGI (reference sequence). The CDR3 is made up of 14 amino acids. Trimming took off 4 bases at V and 6 bases at J, with 12 bases between the two ends. As DNA, the CDR3 is TGTGCCAGCAGTTCAGTTAGGACGGATGAAAAACTGTTTTTT. As protein: CASSSVRTDEKLFF.

This chain uses TRBV6-1 with TRBJ2-3; 7 positions agree with TRBD2. Losses at the gene ends were 6 bases for V and 6 bases for J; bases not matched to a gene: 12. The CDR3 totals 15 residues. The germline CDR1 and CDR2 sequences are MNHNS and SASEGT. CDR3 in amino acids: CASSALGLGADTQYF. The CDR3 coding sequence is TGTGCCAGCAGCGCCCTTGGACTAGGAGCGGATACGCAGTATTTT.

This clone was found once. The gene calls are TRBV11-2 and TRBJ1-1; D gene uncertain. V was pared by 1 base and J by 3 bases, with 9 bases between. Germline CDR1 SGHAT, CDR2 FQNNGV. The CDR3 totals 14 residues. The CDR3 DNA follows: TGTGCCAGCAGCTTAGTTGGCAGAGACACTGAAGCTTTCTTT. Its translation: CASSLVGRDTEAFF. Variable domain in full (rest from reference TRBV11-2 and TRBJ1-1): EAGVAQSPRYKIIEKRQSVAFWCNPISGHATLYWYQQILGQGPKLLIQFQNNGVVDDSQLPKDRFSAERLKGVDSTLKIQPAKLEDSAVYLCASSLVGRDTEAFFGQGTRLTVV.

This clone was recorded only once. The chain employs TRBV6-5 and TRBJ1-3; D uncertain. Germline values: CDR1 MNHEY, CDR2 SVGAGI. CDR3 length: 15 amino acids. V shed 2 bases and J shed 4 bases, with 12 bases lying between them. The CDR3 coding sequence is TGTGCCAGCAGTTACAGTTGGTCGGACGGAAACACCATATATTTT. Encoded protein: CASSYSWSDGNTIYF.

The V gene is TRBV28, the J gene TRBJ1-6, with 10 positions matching TRBD1. CDR1 and CDR2 from the germline V gene are MDHEN and SYDVKM. With V trimmed by 0 bases and J by 10 bases, 6 bases remained unmatched. The CDR3 has 16 residues. For the CDR3, the DNA is TGTGCCAGCAGTTTATGGGGACAGGGGAGGGAGTCACCCCTCCACTTT. Translating it yields CASSLWGQGRESPLHF.

CDR3 sequence: CASSPWDLASEAFF. The CDR3 region has the DNA TGTGCCAGCAGCCCGTGGGACCTGGCATCTGAAGCTTTCTTT. V gene TRBV9 combines with J gene TRBJ1-1, with D possibly TRBD1 on 5 matching bases. Germline CDR1 is SGDLS and CDR2 is YYNGEE. V lost 4 bases, J lost 6 bases, and 16 bases lay in between. The CDR3 contains 14 residues. The full variable domain, rest sourced from reference TRBV9 and TRBJ1-1, is DSGVTQTPKHLITATGQRVTLRCSPRSGDLSVYWYQQSLDQGLQFLIQYYNGEERAKGNILERFSAQQFPDLHSELNLSSLELGDSALYFCASSPWDLASEAFFGQGTRLTVV.

V and J are TRBV7-9 and TRBJ2-7; 10 nucleotides match TRBD2. CDR3 length: 12 amino acids. Unmatched junction bases numbered 6, after V lost 11 bases and J lost 5 bases. The germline CDR1 and CDR2 sequences are SEHNR and FQNEAQ (reference sequence). CDR3 bases: TGTGCCTCAGCTAGCGGGAGCAACGAGCAGTACTTC. This sequence encodes CASASGSNEQYF.

The chain combines TRBV28 with TRBJ1-1; a possible D gene is TRBD1 (6 bases). The V gene lost 2 bases and the J gene lost 6 bases, with 10 bases spanning the gap. Per germline, CDR1 MDHEN and CDR2 SYDVKM. The CDR3 runs to 13 residues. The CDR3 is CASSLRGGSEAFF. CDR3 DNA: TGTGCCAGCAGTTTAAGAGGGGGATCTGAAGCTTTCTTT.

This chain joins TRBV9 and TRBJ2-7; 14 nucleotides align to TRBD2. Germline loops: CDR1 SGDLS, CDR2 YYNGEE. CDR3 length equals 15 residues. Trimming at V came to 7 bases and at J to 7 bases, leaving 10 bases not matched to a gene. CDR3 in amino acids: CASSQGLAGVKEQYF. CDR3 bases: TGTGCCAGCTCGCAGGGACTAGCGGGAGTAAAAGAGCAGTACTTC.

V is TRBV6-1 and J is TRBJ1-1; TRBD1 might be the D (6 bases). Germline V lookup: CDR1 MNHNS, CDR2 SASEGT. V lost 1 base to trimming and J lost 9 bases, with 15 bases between them. The CDR3 has 14 amino acids. CDR3 protein: CASSEVAGEVKAFF. The DNA for the CDR3 is TGTGCCAGCAGTGAAGTGGCAGGGGAGGTGAAAGCTTTCTTT.

V is TRBV28 and J is TRBJ2-5, with 7 bases that match TRBD2. This CDR3 comprises 14 residues. Unmatched junction bases numbered 6, after V lost 3 bases and J lost 5 bases. Germline V gene lookup returns CDR1 MDHEN and CDR2 SYDVKM. CDR3 nucleotide sequence: TGTGCCAGCAGTTTCGGGACTACCGATGAGACCCAGTACTTC. This gives the protein CASSFGTTDETQYF. The whole variable domain, filled in from reference TRBV28 and TRBJ2-5, reads DVKVTQSSRYLVKRTGEKVFLECVQDMDHENMFWYRQDPGLGLRLIYFSYDVKMKEKGDIPEGYSVSREKKERFSLILESASTNQTSMYLCASSFGTTDETQYFGPGTRLLVL.

J is TRBJ1-1 and V is TRBV7-9; D unresolved. CDR3 size: 14 residues. The V gene lost 0 bases and the J gene lost 0 bases, with 5 bases spanning the gap. The germline V gene encodes CDR1 SEHNR and CDR2 FQNEAQ (reference sequence). CDR3 in DNA: TGTGCCAGCAGCTTAGCGGGTCTGAACACTGAAGCTTTCTTT. The encoded protein is CASSLAGLNTEAFF.

The chain carries TRBV6-5 and TRBJ1-2, with D unresolved. The length of the CDR3 is 11 residues. V was clipped by 7 bases and J by 6 bases, with 9 bases between them. Germline V lookup: CDR1 MNHEY, CDR2 SVGAGI. CDR3 nucleotide sequence: TGTGCCAGCAAAGGGTTGCATGGCTACACCTTC. Amino acid sequence: CASKGLHGYTF.

The chain links TRBV6-5 to TRBJ2-7, with D perhaps matching TRBD2 (5 bases). From germline, CDR1 is MNHEY and CDR2 SVGAGI. Trimming left V 5 bases short and J 2 bases short, with 7 bases between. The CDR3 loop spans 12 amino acids. CDR3 amino acids: CASSRTPYEQYF. Written as DNA, the CDR3 is TGTGCCAGCAGTCGGACTCCCTACGAGCAGTACTTC.

V is TRBV9 and J is TRBJ1-5; perhaps TRBD1 as D (5 bases). Germline CDR1 reads SGDLS; CDR2 reads YYNGEE. The CDR3 is 15 amino acids. V gave up 4 bases and J gave up 3 bases, with 14 bases separating them. CDR3 sequence: CASSRAGTFNQPQHF. The CDR3 region has the DNA TGTGCCAGCAGCAGAGCCGGGACCTTCAATCAGCCCCAGCATTTT. The full variable domain, its missing parts supplied by reference TRBV9 and TRBJ1-5, is DSGVTQTPKHLITATGQRVTLRCSPRSGDLSVYWYQQSLDQGLQFLIQYYNGEERAKGNILERFSAQQFPDLHSELNLSSLELGDSALYFCASSRAGTFNQPQHFGDGTRLSIL.

The V gene is TRBV6-1, the J gene TRBJ2-2; 7 positions match TRBD1. CDR3 length: 16 amino acids. V lost 4 bases, J lost 0 bases, and 5 bases stayed unmatched. The germline gives CDR1 MNHNS, CDR2 SASEGT. The CDR3 bases are TGTGCCAGCAGTGCCCAGACAGGGTCGAACACCGGGGAGCTGTTTTTT. Translated, it gives CASSAQTGSNTGELFF.